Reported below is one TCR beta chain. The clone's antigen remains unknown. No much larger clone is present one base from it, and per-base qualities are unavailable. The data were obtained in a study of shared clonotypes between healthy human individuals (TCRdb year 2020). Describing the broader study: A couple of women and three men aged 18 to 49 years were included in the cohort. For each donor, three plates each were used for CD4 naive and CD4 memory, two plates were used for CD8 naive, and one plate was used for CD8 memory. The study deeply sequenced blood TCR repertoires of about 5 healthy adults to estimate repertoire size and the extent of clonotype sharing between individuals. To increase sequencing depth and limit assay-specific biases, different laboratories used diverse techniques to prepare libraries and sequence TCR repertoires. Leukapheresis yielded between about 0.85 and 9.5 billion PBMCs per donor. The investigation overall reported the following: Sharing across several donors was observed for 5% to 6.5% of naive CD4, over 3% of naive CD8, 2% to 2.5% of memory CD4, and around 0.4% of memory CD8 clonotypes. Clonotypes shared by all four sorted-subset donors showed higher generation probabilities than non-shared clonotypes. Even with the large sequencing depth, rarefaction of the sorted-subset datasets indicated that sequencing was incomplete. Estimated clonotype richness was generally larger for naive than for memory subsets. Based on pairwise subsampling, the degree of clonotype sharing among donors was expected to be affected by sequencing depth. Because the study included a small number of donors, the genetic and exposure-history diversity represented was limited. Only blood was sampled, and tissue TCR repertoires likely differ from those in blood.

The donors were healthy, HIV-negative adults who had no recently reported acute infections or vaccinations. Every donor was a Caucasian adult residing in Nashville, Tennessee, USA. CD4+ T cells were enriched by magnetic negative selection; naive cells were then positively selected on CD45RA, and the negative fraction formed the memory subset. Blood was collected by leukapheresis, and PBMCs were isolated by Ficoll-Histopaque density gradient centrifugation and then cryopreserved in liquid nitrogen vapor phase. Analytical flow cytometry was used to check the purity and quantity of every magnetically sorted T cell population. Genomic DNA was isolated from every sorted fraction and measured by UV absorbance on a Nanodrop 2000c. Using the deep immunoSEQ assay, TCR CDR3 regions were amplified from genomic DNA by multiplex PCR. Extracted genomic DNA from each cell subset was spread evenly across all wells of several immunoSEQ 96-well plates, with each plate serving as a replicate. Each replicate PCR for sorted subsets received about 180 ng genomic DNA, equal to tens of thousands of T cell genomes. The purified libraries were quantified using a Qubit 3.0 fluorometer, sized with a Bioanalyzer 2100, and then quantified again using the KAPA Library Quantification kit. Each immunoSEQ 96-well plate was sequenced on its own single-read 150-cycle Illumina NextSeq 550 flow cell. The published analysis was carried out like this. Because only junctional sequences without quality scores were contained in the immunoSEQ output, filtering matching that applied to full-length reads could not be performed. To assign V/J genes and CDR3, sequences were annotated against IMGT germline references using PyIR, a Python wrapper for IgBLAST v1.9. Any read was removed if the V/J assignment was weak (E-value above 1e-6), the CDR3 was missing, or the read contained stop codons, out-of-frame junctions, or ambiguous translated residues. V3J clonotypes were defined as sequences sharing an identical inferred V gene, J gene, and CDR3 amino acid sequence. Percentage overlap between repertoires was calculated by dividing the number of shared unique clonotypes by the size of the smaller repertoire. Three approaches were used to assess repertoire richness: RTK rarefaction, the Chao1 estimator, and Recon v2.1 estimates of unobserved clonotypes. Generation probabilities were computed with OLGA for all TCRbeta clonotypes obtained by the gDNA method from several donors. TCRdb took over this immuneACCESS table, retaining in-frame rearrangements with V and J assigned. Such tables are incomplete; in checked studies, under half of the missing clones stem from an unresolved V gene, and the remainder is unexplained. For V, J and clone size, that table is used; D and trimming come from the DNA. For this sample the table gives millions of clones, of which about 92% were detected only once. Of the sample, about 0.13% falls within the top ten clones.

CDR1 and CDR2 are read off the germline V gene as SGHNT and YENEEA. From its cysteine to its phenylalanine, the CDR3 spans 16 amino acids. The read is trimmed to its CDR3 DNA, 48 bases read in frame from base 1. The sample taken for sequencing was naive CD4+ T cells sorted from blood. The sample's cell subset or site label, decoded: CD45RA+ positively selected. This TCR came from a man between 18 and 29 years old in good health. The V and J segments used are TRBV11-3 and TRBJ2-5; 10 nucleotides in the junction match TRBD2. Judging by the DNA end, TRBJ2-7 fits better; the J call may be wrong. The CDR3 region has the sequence CASSPRDQREGAEQYF. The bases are TGTGCCAGCAGCCCACGGGATCAGCGGGAGGGCGCCGAGCAGTACTTC.